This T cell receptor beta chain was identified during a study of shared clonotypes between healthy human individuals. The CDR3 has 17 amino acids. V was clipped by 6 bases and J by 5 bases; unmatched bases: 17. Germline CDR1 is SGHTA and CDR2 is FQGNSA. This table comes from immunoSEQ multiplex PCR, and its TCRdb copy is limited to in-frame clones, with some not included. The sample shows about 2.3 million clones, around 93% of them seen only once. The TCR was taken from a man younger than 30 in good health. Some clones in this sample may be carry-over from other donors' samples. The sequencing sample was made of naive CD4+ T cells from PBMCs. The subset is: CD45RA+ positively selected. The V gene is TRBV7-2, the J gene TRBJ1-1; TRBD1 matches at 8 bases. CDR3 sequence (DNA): TGTGCCAGCAGTATCGGACAGGGAGCTCCCGTGGGGACTGAAGCTTTCTTT. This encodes CASSIGQGAPVGTEAFF.